This T cell receptor beta chain is from a study of OX40 agonist ivuxolimab in advanced cancers. With respect to the entire study: The costimulatory receptor OX40 (CD134) was targeted by ivuxolimab, a fully human IgG2 agonistic monoclonal antibody. Intravenous ivuxolimab was administered to patients every 2 weeks at six dose levels: 0.01, 0.1, 0.3, 1.5, 3 and 10 mg/kg. Of the approximately 50 dose-escalation patients, hepatocellular carcinoma was present in roughly 19, melanoma in some 15, renal cell carcinoma in 9 and head and neck cancer in 9. The dose-escalation cohort was approximately 83% male with a mean age of about 60 years, ranging from 23 to 79. Prior anti-PD-1, anti-PD-L1 or anti-CTLA-4 therapy was permitted, and 30% to 45% of dose-escalation patients had received checkpoint inhibitors. Partial responses occurred in three dose-escalation patients: two with cutaneous melanoma and one with hepatocellular carcinoma. Peripheral TCRbeta sequencing was intended to test whether TCR sequence diversity was altered and clonal T-cell expansion was caused by ivuxolimab. The paper describes the monotherapy dose-escalation part (N = 52 patients) of the phase I trial of ivuxolimab.

CDR3 length: 14 amino acids, cysteine to phenylalanine. The retained sequence is limited to the CDR3, 42 bases, with the frame set at the first base. Based on the germline V gene, the CDR1 and CDR2 sequences are SQVTM and ANQGSEA. After removal of 5 bases from V and 2 bases from J, the junction retains 6 bases not matched to a gene. To sequence the TCRbeta CDR3 region, genomic DNA was isolated from the sorted cells. The immunoSEQ Assay was used for sequencing of TCRbeta CDR3 regions. Drawn from immuneACCESS, this table holds only the in-frame rearrangements with V and J called that TCRdb kept. Clones are partly lost; checked studies trace under half to an unresolved V gene and leave the rest unexplained. Within this sample are about 16,000 clones, with approximately 90% of them counted one time only. Roughly 28% of the sample is held by the ten biggest clonotypes. The investigation overall reported the following: Low levels of normalized T-cell clonal expansion were also shown by some nonresponding patients. Antigen specificity was not determined for the clonally expanded peripheral T cells. At doses of 0.1 to 3.0 mg/kg, clonal expansion of both CD4+ and CD8+ blood T cells was observed from baseline to week 6. In partial responders in the 0.1-3.0 mg/kg groups, normalized peripheral clonal expansion was found to be among the lowest, especially among CD8+ T cells. After ivuxolimab, more expanded clones were found on average in CD8+ T cells than in CD4+ T cells.

The trial excluded patients who had a history of autoimmune disease or were on systemic immunosuppression. Peripheral blood for TCR sequencing was collected from all dose cohorts at baseline, on cycle 4 day 1, and on cycle 7 day 1. The samples were drawn from a first-in-human, open-label, multicenter phase I dose-escalation trial of ivuxolimab. The trial enrolled adults with locally advanced or metastatic head and neck squamous cell, hepatocellular, melanoma or renal cell carcinoma. Before TCR sequencing, CD4+ T cells and CD8+ T cells were sorted from peripheral blood as separate populations. A note on this clone: Its antigen specificity is not known. No much larger clone exists at a distance of one base, and base qualities are not known.

This TCR came from an adult with an advanced solid tumor such as melanoma, head and neck, liver or kidney cancer. This sample comprised CD4+ or CD8+ T cells sorted from blood, obtained in a trial of the OX40 agonist ivuxolimab. The chain couples TRBV29-1 to TRBJ2-3; TRBD2 agrees with 8 junctional bases. The CDR3 loop reads CSVRGGDLTDTQYF. The nucleotide sequence reads as follows: TGCAGCGTTCGGGGGGGAGATCTCACAGATACGCAGTATTTT.